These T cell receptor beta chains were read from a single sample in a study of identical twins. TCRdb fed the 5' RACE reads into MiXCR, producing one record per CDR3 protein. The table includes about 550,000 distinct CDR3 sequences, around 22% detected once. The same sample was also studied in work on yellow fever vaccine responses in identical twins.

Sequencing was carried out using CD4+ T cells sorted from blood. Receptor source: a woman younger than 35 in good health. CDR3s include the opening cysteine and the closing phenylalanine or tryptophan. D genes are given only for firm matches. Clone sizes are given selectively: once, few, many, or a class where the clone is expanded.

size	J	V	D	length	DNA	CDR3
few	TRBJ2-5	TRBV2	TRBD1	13	TGTGCCAGGAGACAGGGGGCCGAAGAGACCCAGTACTTC	CARRQGAEETQYF
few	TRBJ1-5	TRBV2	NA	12	TGTGCCAGCAGCCGGCCAGCGCAACACCAGCATTTT	CASSRPAQHQHF
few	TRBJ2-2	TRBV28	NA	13	TGTGCCAGCAGAGTGGACCGAATCGGGGAGCTGTTTTTT	CASRVDRIGELFF
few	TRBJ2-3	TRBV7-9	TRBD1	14	TGTGCCAGCAGCTTAGCGGGACAGGGGAATACGCAGTATTTT	CASSLAGQGNTQYF
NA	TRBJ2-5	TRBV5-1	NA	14	TGCGCCATCCGGAGGGACAGCAAGGAAGAGACCCAGTACTTC	CAIRRDSKEETQYF
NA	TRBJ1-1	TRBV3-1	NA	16	TGTGCCAGCAGCCAAGCAGATTTAGGCCTAAACACTGAAGCTTTCTTT	CASSQADLGLNTEAFF
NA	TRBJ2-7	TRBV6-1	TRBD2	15	TGTGCCAGCAGCCGGACTAGCGGGAGTTACCACGAGCAGTACTTC	CASSRTSGSYHEQYF
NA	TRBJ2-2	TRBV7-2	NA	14	TGTGCCAGCAGCCCGCTACAGTTGACCGGGGAGCTGTTTTTT	CASSPLQLTGELFF
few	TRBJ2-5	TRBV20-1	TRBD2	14	TGCAGTGCAAACGGACTAGCGGCCTCCCCAACCCAGTACTTC	CSANGLAASPTQYF
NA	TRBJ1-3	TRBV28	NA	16	TGTGCCAGCAGGAATCAACAGGACCGCTCTGGAAACACCATATATTTT	CASRNQQDRSGNTIYF
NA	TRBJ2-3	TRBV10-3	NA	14	TGTGCCATCAGTTCCTCCCGTGCGGCGGATACGCAGTATTTT	CAISSSRAADTQYF
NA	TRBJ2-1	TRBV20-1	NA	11	TGCAGTGCTCCCGCACTCAATGAGCAGTTCTTC	CSAPALNEQFF
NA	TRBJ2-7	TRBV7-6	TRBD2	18	TGTGCCAGCAGCTTATACCCACCGACTAGCGGGAGCGTCTACGAGCAGTACTTC	CASSLYPPTSGSVYEQYF
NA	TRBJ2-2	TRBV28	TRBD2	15	TGTGCCAGCAGGACTAGCGGGGGGGACACCGGGGAGCTGTTTTTT	CASRTSGGDTGELFF
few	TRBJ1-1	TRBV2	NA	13	TGTGCCAGCAAAACTACCGCAGGCACTGAAGCTTTCTTT	CASKTTAGTEAFF
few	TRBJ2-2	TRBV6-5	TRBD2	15	TGTGCCAGCAGATTACTAGCGACAAACACCGGGGAGCTGTTTTTT	CASRLLATNTGELFF
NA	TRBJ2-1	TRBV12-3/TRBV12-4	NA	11	TGTGCCAGCAGTACCGGACTAGAGCAGTTCTTC	CASSTGLEQFF
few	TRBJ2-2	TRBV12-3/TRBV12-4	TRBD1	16	TGTGCCAGCAGGCATACAGGGGGCCGGAACACCGGGGAGCTGTTTTTT	CASRHTGGRNTGELFF
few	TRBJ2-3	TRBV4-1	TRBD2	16	TGCGCCAGCAGCCAAGAAGCGGGGGGGCCGAGGGATACGCAGTATTTT	CASSQEAGGPRDTQYF
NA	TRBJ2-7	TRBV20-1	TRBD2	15	TGCAGTGCTAGTCGCCAACTAGCGGCTCCCTACGAGCAGTACTTC	CSASRQLAAPYEQYF
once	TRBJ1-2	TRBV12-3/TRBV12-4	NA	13	TGTGCCAGCAGTCTCGGGACGGAGGGGGGCTACACCTTC	CASSLGTEGGYTF
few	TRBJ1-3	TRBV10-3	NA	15	TGTGCCATCAGCGAATCGAGACCCTCTGGAAACACCATATATTTT	CAISESRPSGNTIYF
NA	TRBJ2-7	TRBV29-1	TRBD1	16	TGCAGCGTTGAAGCCTTTGGGACAGGGGGCTCCTACGAGCAGTACTTC	CSVEAFGTGGSYEQYF
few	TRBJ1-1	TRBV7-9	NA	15	TGTGCCAGCAGCTTAGCGGGGGGGCTGAACACTGAAGCTTTCTTT	CASSLAGGLNTEAFF
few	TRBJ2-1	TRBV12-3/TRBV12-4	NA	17	TGTGCCAGCACCCTTACCGAGGGGGCGGGAGAAAACAATGAGCAGTTCTTC	CASTLTEGAGENNEQFF
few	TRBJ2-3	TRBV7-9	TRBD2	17	TGTGCCAGCAGCCTCCCCCCAGCGGGGGGTCGAGCAGATACGCAGTATTTT	CASSLPPAGGRADTQYF
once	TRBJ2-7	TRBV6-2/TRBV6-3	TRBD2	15	TGTGCCAGCAGTTTTGGCGGGAGTGGGGCCTACGAGCAGTACTTC	CASSFGGSGAYEQYF
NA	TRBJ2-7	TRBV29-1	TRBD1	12	TGCAGCGTTGAGGACAGGGCCTACGAGCAGTACTTC	CSVEDRAYEQYF
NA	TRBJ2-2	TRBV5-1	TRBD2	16	TGCGCCAGCAGCACCTTAGCGGGAACGAACACCGGGGAGCTGTTTTTT	CASSTLAGTNTGELFF
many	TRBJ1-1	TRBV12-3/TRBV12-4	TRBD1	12	TGTGCCAGCAGCGAGCCGGGACAGCCAGCTTTCTTT	CASSEPGQPAFF
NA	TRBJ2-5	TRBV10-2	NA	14	TGCGCCAGCAGTAGAGGTTTAGCGGCGGAGACCCAGTACTTC	CASSRGLAAETQYF
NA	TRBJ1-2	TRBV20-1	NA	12	TGCAGTGCCAAGACAGATAACTATGGCTACACCTTC	CSAKTDNYGYTF
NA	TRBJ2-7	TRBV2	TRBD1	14	TGTGCCAGCAGTGATTGGGGGACAGACTACGAGCAGTACTTC	CASSDWGTDYEQYF
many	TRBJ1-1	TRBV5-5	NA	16	TGTGCCAGCAGCTTGGCAGGGACCATGTGGGACACTGAAGCTTTCTTT	CASSLAGTMWDTEAFF
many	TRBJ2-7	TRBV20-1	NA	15	TGCAGTGCTCGTCCCCACAGTTTGGGCTCCTACGAGCAGTACTTC	CSARPHSLGSYEQYF